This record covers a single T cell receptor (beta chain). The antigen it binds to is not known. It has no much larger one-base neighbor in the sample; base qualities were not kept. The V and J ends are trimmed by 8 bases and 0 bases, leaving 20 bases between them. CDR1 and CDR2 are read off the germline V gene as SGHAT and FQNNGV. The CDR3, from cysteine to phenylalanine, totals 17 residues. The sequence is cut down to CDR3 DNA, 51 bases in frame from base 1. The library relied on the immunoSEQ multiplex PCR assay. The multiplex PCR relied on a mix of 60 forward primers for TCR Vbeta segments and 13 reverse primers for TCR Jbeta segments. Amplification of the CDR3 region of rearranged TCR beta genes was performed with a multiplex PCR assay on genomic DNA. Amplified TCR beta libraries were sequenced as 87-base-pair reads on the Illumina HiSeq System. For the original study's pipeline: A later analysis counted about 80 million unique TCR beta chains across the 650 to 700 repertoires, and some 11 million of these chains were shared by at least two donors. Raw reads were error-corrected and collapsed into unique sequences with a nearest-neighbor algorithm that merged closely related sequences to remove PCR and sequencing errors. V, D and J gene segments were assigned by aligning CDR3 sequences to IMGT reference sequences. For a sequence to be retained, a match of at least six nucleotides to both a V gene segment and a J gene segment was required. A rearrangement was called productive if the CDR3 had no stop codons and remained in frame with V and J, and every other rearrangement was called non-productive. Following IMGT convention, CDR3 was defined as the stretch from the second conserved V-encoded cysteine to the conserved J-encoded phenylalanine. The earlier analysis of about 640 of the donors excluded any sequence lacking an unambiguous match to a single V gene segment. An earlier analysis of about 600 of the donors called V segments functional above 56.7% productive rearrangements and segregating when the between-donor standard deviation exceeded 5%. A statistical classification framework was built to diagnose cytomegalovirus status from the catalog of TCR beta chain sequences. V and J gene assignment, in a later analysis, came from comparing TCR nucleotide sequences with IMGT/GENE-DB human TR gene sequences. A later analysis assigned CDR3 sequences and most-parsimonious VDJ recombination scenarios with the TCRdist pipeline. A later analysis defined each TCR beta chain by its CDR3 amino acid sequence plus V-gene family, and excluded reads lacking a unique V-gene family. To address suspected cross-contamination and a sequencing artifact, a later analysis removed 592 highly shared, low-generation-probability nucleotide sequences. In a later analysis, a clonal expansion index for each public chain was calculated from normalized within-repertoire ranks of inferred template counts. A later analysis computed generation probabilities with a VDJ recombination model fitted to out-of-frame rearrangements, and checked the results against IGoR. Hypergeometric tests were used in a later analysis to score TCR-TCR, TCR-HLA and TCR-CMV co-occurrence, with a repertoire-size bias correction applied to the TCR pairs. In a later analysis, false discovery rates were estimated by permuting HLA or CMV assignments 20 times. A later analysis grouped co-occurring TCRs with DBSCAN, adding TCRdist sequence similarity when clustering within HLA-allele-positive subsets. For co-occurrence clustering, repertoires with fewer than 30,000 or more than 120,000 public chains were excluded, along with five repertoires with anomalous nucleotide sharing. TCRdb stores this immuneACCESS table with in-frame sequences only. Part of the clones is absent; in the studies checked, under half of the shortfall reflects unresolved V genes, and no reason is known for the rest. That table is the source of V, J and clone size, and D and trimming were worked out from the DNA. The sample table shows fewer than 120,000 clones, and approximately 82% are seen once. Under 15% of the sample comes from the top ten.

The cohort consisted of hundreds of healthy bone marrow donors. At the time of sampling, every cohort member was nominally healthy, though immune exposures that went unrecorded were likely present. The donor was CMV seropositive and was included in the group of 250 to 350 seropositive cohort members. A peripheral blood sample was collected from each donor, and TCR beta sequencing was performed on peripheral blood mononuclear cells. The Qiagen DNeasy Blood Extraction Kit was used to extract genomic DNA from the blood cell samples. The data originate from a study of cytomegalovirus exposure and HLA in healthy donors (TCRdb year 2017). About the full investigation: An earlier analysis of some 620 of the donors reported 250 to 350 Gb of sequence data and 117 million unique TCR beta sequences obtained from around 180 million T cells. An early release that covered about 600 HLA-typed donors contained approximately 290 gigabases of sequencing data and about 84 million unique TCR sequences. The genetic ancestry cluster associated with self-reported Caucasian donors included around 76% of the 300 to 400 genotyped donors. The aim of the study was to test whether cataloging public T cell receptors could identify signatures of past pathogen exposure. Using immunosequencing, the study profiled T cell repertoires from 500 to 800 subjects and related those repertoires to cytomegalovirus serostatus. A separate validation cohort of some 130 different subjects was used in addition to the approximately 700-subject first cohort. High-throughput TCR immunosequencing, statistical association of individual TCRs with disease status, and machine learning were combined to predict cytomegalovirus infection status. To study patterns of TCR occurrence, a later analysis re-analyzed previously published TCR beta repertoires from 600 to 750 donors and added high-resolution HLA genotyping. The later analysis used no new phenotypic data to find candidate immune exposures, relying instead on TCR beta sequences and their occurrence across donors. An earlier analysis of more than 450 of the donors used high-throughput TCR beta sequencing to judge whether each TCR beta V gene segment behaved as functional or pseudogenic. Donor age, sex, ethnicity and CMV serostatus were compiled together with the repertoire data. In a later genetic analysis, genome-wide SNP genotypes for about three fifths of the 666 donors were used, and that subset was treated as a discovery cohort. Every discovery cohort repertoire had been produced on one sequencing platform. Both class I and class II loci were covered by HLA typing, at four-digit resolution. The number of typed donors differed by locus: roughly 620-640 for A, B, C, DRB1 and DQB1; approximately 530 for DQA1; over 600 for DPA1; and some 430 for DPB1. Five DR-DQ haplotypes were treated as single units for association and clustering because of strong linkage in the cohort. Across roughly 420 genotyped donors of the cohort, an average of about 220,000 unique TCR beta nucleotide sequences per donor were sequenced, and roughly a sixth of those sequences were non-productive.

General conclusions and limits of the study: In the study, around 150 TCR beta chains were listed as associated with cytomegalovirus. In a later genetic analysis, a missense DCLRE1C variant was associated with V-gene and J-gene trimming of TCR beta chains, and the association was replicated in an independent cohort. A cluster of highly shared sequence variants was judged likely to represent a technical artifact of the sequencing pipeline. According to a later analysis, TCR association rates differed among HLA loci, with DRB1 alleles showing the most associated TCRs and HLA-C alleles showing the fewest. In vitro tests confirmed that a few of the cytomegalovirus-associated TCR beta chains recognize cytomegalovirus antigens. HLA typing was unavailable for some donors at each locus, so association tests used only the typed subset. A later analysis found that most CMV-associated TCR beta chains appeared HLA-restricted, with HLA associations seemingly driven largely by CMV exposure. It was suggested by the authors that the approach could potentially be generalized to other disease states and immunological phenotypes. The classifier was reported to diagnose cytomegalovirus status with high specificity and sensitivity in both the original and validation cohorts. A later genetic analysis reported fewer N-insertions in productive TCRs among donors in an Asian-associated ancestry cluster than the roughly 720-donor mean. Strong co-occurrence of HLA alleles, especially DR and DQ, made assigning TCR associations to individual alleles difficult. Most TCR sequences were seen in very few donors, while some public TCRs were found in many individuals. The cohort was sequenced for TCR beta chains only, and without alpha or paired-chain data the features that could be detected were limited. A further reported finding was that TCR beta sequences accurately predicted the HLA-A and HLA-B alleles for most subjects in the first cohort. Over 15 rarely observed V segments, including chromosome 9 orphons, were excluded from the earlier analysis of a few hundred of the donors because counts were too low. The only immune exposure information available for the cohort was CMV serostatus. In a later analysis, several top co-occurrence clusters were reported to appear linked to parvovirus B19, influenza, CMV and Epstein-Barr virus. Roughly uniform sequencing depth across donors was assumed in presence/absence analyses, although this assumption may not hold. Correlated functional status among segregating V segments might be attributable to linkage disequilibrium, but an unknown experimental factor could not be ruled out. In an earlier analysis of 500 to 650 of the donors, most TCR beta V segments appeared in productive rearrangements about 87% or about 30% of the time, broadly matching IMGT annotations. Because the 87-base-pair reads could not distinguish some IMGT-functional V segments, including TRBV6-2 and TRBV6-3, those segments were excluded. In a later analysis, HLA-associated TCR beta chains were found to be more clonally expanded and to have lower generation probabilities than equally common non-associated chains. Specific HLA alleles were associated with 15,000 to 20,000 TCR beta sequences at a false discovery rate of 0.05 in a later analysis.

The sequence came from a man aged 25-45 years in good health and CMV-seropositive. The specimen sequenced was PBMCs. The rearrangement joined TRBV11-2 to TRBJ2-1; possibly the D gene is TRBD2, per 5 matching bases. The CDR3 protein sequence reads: CASSPPSRESSYNEQFF. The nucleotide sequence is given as TGTGCCAGCTCCCCCCCTAGCAGAGAAAGCTCCTACAATGAGCAGTTCTTC.